The source of this T cell receptor beta chain is a study of T cell repertoires in cytomegalovirus infection. This CDR3 has 17 residues. V lost 4 bases, J lost 4 bases, and 12 bases stayed unmatched. Germline lookup yields CDR1 MDHEN and CDR2 SYDVKM. This clonotype was recorded a few times. Its antigen is not known. The study, taken as a whole, reports: CMV-specific HLA-C-restricted TCR beta clonotypes dominated the ex vivo response.

A single record per CDR3 protein comes from TCRdb applying MiXCR to the reads. The sample holds 350,000 to 500,000 distinct CDR3 sequences, roughly 31% seen once. The chain employs TRBV28 and TRBJ1-4; 7 bases map to TRBD1. The clonotype was recovered from a human donor in good health (CMV status not recorded). Some clones in this sample may be carry-over from other donors' samples. Sequencing used PBMCs. The CDR3 reads CASSSPRVTGRNEKLFF. CDR3 DNA sequence: TGTGCCAGCAGTTCTCCTCGGGTGACAGGGCGTAATGAAAAACTGTTTTTT.